The entry below describes one T cell receptor beta chain. Trimming removed 8 bases from V and 8 bases from J; junction bases left unmatched: 10. Looked up from germline, CDR1 is MNHEY and CDR2 is SVGAGI. The CDR3 is 14 amino acids. Some clones are missing from TCRdb's copy, which holds only in-frame ones; the method was immunoSEQ multiplex PCR. This repertoire shows over 150,000 clones, about 90% found once; its top ten account for around 3%. This entry is derived from a study of T cell responses to AZD1222 COVID-19 vaccine. Sequences were derived from peripheral blood, sampled on day 0 of AZD1222 vaccination. This TCR derives from an adult in good health. V gene TRBV6-5 combines with J gene TRBJ2-1, with 9 bases lining up with TRBD1. CDR3 amino acids: CASRSETGGYEQFF. For the CDR3, the DNA is TGTGCCAGCCGATCCGAGACAGGGGGGTATGAGCAGTTCTTC.